The 29 T cell receptor beta chains in this list originate from one sample, sequenced in a study of T-cell memory formation after mild COVID-19. Each CDR3 protein gets one entry after TCRdb re-called the 5' RACE reads with MiXCR. Among 240,000 or so distinct CDR3 sequences listed, 8% to 10% were seen once. The sequencing sample was made of PBMCs or a T cell subset sorted from them (not recorded which). These receptors were obtained from a man aged 18 to 29 who had mild COVID-19 (a few samples of this study predate the infection). Cell type and time point are not known.

This clonotype was seen a handful of times. The chain uses TRBV7-9 and TRBJ1-1; D is undetermined. The CDR3 covers 14 residues. Germline V CDR1 and CDR2: SEHNR, FQNEAQ (reference sequence). With 4 bases removed from V and 5 bases from J, the gap between germline ends came to 14 bases. CDR3 coding DNA: TGTGCCAGCAGCTCCGTGCTTTTCGGGACTGAAGCTTTCTTT. Translating it yields CASSSVLFGTEAFF.

J is TRBJ2-5 and V is TRBV12-3 or TRBV12-4; D ambiguous. The CDR3 runs 14 residues. V shed 7 bases and J shed 0 bases, with 12 bases lying between them. The DNA of the CDR3 is TGTGCCAGCACCCCTTTCGCGTACCAAGAGACCCAGTACTTC. Protein: CASTPFAYQETQYF.

This clonotype was observed a handful of times. CDR3 amino acids: CAISDRGKAVNTEAFF. The CDR3 DNA follows: TGTGCCATCAGTGACCGCGGGAAAGCGGTGAACACTGAAGCTTTCTTT. This rearrangement joins TRBV10-3 to TRBJ1-1; unclear D gene. CDR3 size: 16 residues. CDR1 is ENHRY and CDR2 is SYGVKD in the germline V gene. V gave up 3 bases and J gave up 0 bases, with 14 bases separating them.

The chain is built from TRBV6-2 or TRBV6-3 and TRBJ2-7, with no clear D. V was shortened by 8 bases and J by 2 bases, with 16 bases between the two germline ends. Looked up from germline, CDR1 is MNHEY and CDR2 is SVGEGT. The CDR3 consists of 14 residues. CDR3: CASGGRQSPYEQYF. The CDR3 nucleotides are TGTGCCAGCGGTGGTAGACAATCACCCTACGAGCAGTACTTC.

This clonotype occurred a few times. Written as DNA, the CDR3 is TGTGCCATCAGTGACCGACAGGGCATGAACACTGAAGCTTTCTTT. It codes for CAISDRQGMNTEAFF. The chain has TRBV10-3 and TRBJ1-1; TRBD1 aligns across 7 bases. CDR1 is ENHRY and CDR2 is SYGVKD in the germline V gene. Trimming took 3 bases from V and 0 from J; bases not matched to a gene: 4. The CDR3 consists of 15 residues.

V and J are TRBV15 and TRBJ2-2; 15 nucleotides line up with TRBD2. This CDR3 comprises 18 residues. V was clipped by 3 bases and J by 5 bases; unmatched bases: 7. Germline V gene data show CDR1 as LNHNV and CDR2 as YYDKDF (reference sequence). The CDR3 DNA sequence: TGTGCCACCAGCAGCGGGACTAGCGGGGGGCCGAGGACCGGGGAGCTGTTTTTT. This sequence encodes CATSSGTSGGPRTGELFF.

This clonotype came up a few times. The chain recombines TRBV15 with TRBJ1-2; D is perhaps TRBD1 (5 bases). CDR3 length: 16 amino acids. The germline CDR1 and CDR2 sequences are LNHNV and YYDKDF (reference sequence). V gave up 1 base and J gave up 8 bases, with 20 bases separating them. CDR3: CATSRAGREGLAGYTF. The CDR3 DNA is TGTGCCACCAGCAGAGCCGGCAGAGAGGGACTGGCGGGCTACACCTTC. The whole variable domain, remainder taken from reference TRBV15 and TRBJ1-2, is DAMVIQNPRYQVTQFGKPVTLSCSQTLNHNVMYWYQQKSSQAPKLLFHYYDKDFNNEADTPDNFQSRRPNTSFCFLDIRSPGLGDTAMYLCATSRAGREGLAGYTFGSGTRLTVV.

This clonotype was seen more than once but under ten times. The V and J genes are TRBV7-2 and TRBJ1-5; D possibly corresponds to TRBD1 (6 bases). There are 16 residues in the CDR3. Germline loops: CDR1 SGHTA, CDR2 FQGNSA. V was pared by 1 base and J by 6 bases, with 16 bases between. CDR3: CASSLEGTSTGQPQHF. For the CDR3, the DNA is TGTGCCAGCAGCTTAGAGGGCACCTCGACAGGTCAGCCCCAGCATTTT.

This clonotype was seen at least ten times. The rearrangement links TRBV5-1 to TRBJ2-1, with 10 bases fitting TRBD2. The CDR3 is 17 residues long. V shed 4 bases, J shed 0 bases, and the junction held 7 bases outside the gene matches. Per the germline V gene, CDR1 is SGHRS and CDR2 is YFSETQ. CDR3 nucleotides: TGCGCCAGCAGCGGCCTCCTAGCGGGGGCCTCCTACAATGAGCAGTTCTTC. Translating gives CASSGLLAGASYNEQFF.

There are a few counts of this clonotype. This rearrangement joins TRBV19 to TRBJ2-1; the D is unclear. With 3 bases removed from V and 4 bases from J, the gap between germline ends came to 10 bases. Germline V gene lookup returns CDR1 LNHDA and CDR2 SQIVND (reference sequence). The CDR3 has 14 residues. CDR3 nucleotides: TGTGCCAGTAGTATTTTAGATGAATACAATGAGCAGTTCTTC. Translated: CASSILDEYNEQFF.

This clonotype was seen at least ten times. The V gene is TRBV5-5, the J gene TRBJ2-3; either TRBD1 or TRBD2 may fit D (5 bases each). Germline V gene lookup returns CDR1 SGHKS and CDR2 YYEKEE (reference sequence). The CDR3 contains 16 residues. Between the trimmed V and J ends, which lost 4 bases and 0 bases, there was a span of 15 bases. CDR3 sequence: CASSLGPSSSTDTQYF. In DNA, the CDR3 is TGTGCCAGCAGCCTGGGACCATCATCTAGCACAGATACGCAGTATTTT.

This chain links TRBV20-1 with TRBJ2-3, with D perhaps TRBD2 (5 bases). The length of the CDR3 is 15 residues. The V end lost 6 bases, the J end lost 2 bases, and 18 bases lay between the germline ends. Germline-derived CDR1 and CDR2 are DFQATT and SNEGSKA (reference sequence). In nucleotides, the CDR3 is TGCAGTGCACCCGTAACTAGGAGGTTCACAGATACGCAGTATTTT. This sequence encodes CSAPVTRRFTDTQYF.

This clonotype was seen a handful of times. This chain joins TRBV7-2 and TRBJ2-7; TRBD1 or TRBD2 may be the D gene (5 bases each). Germline-derived CDR1 and CDR2 are SGHTA and FQGNSA. V lost 5 bases and J lost 6, with 20 bases in between. This CDR3 has 15 amino acids. The CDR3 sequence is CASSHDQGWAGEQYF. The CDR3 region has the DNA TGTGCCAGCAGCCATGACCAGGGATGGGCGGGCGAGCAGTACTTC.

This clonotype was recorded at least ten times. The chain has TRBV5-1 and TRBJ1-1; TRBD1 aligns across 8 bases. There are 13 residues in the CDR3. J was trimmed by 0 bases and V by 7 bases; bases with no gene match: 2. CDR1 and CDR2 from the germline V gene are SGHRS and YFSETQ. The CDR3: CASGQGLNTEAFF. CDR3 nucleotide sequence: TGCGCCAGCGGACAGGGATTGAACACTGAAGCTTTCTTT.

The genes are TRBV5-4 and TRBJ2-5; 12 nucleotides agree with TRBD2. The junction had 5 bases not matched to a gene; V was cut back by 3 bases and J by 2 bases. This CDR3 spans 16 amino acids. Germline CDR1 and CDR2: SGHNT and YYREEE (reference sequence). The CDR3 DNA reads TGTGCCAGCAGCTGGACTAGCGGGGTGGTTCAAGAGACCCAGTACTTC. As protein: CASSWTSGVVQETQYF.

The sample holds a few counts of this clonotype. The V and J genes are TRBV19 and TRBJ1-2; D gene uncertain. V dropped 3 bases and J dropped 8 bases, with 19 bases sitting between them. The CDR3 sequence is 15 residues long. The germline V gene has CDR1 LNHDA and CDR2 SQIVND (reference sequence). The DNA for the CDR3 is TGTGCCAGTAGTATTTCGAGACACGCCGGAGTCGGCTACACCTTC. Protein sequence: CASSISRHAGVGYTF.

This clonotype was seen a handful of times. The chain links TRBV12-3 or TRBV12-4 to TRBJ1-6; D remains ambiguous. V dropped 5 bases and J dropped 10 bases, with 15 bases sitting between them. This CDR3 has 14 amino acids. Here the CDR3 DNA reads TGTGCCAGCAGTGGGTCGGCAGGAGGATCACCCCTCCACTTT. Translating it yields CASSGSAGGSPLHF.

V gene TRBV2 combines with J gene TRBJ2-5; D is perhaps TRBD1 or TRBD2 (5 bases each). Germline values: CDR1 SNHLY, CDR2 FYNNEI. Trimming left V 4 bases short and J 13 bases short, with 16 bases between. This CDR3 region has 12 residues. CDR3 sequence reads: CASSGPRGEGYF. DNA of the CDR3: TGTGCCAGCAGTGGCCCCCGGGGCGAAGGGTACTTC.

The chain carries TRBV12-5 and TRBJ1-4; 8 nucleotides agree with TRBD1. Germline V lookup: CDR1 LGHNT, CDR2 FRNRAP. The ends lost 6 bases at V and 5 bases at J; junction bases unmatched: 8. CDR3 length: 15 amino acids. The CDR3 here is CASGPGQGENEKLFF. In DNA, the CDR3 is TGTGCTAGTGGACCCGGACAGGGAGAGAATGAAAAACTGTTTTTT.

This clonotype was counted a few times. The genes are TRBV6-1 and TRBJ2-7; possibly TRBD2 for D (5 bases). CDR3 length: 14 residues. CDR1 is MNHNS, CDR2 SASEGT, per germline. V was pared by 2 bases and J by 6 bases, with 14 bases between. CDR3 region: CASSETDGVSEQYV. The CDR3 bases are TGTGCCAGCAGTGAAACGGACGGGGTCTCCGAGCAGTACGTC.

This clonotype was seen at least ten times. One end of the junction is discordant with germline, which a read error may explain. The chain recombines TRBV5-1 with TRBJ2-3; tentatively, D is TRBD2 (5 bases). CDR3 size: 13 residues. Germline CDR1 reads SGHRS; CDR2 reads YFSETQ. The chain's CDR3 is CASSLEGSDTQYF. The CDR3 region has the DNA TGTGCCAGCAGCTTAGAGGGCTCAGATACGCAGTATTTT.

This rearrangement joins TRBV5-1 to TRBJ1-1; TRBD1 aligns across 12 bases. V lost 0 bases, J lost 7 bases, and 19 bases stayed unmatched. In germline, CDR1 is SGHRS, CDR2 YFSETQ. This CDR3 contains 20 residues. CDR3 bases: TGCGCCAGCAGCTTGGGGGACCCCGGGACAGGGGGCCCAAGTATCAGTGAAGCTTTCTTT. Translating it yields CASSLGDPGTGGPSISEAFF.

This clonotype was picked up a small number of times. This chain connects TRBV27 to TRBJ1-1; a weak D match, TRBD1 (6 bases). CDR1 and CDR2 (germline): MNHEY, SMNVEV (reference sequence). The CDR3 has 11 amino acids. The V gene lost 6 bases and the J gene lost 8 bases, with 10 bases spanning the gap. In DNA, the CDR3 is TGTGCCAGCAGAAGTCAGGGGGAAGCTTTCTTT. Residues: CASRSQGEAFF.

This clonotype was observed a handful of times. The rearrangement links TRBV6-5 to TRBJ2-1, with unresolved D. V was clipped by 7 bases and J by 7 bases, with 17 bases between them. The V gene's germline CDR1 is MNHEY and CDR2 SVGAGI. The CDR3 is made up of 14 amino acids. This CDR3 reads CASNSPNSLNEQFF. As DNA, the CDR3 is TGTGCCAGCAATTCTCCAAATAGTCTGAATGAGCAGTTCTTC.

This clonotype was detected many times. The chain uses TRBV7-2 and TRBJ2-7; 8 bases agree with TRBD1. The CDR3 is 16 amino acids. Per germline, CDR1 SGHTA and CDR2 FQGNSA. Trimming removed 6 bases from V and 0 bases from J; junction bases left unmatched: 10. The CDR3 reads CASRKTGGGSSYEQYF. In DNA form, the CDR3 reads TGTGCCAGCAGAAAAACAGGGGGTGGGAGCTCCTACGAGCAGTACTTC.

V is TRBV4-2 and J is TRBJ1-2, with a tentative D call TRBD1 (5 bases). This CDR3 contains 14 residues. Deletions cut 0 bases from V and 4 bases from J, with 9 bases between. Germline lookup yields CDR1 LGHNA and CDR2 YNFKEQ. The CDR3 sequence: CASSQEGRSYGYTF. CDR3 DNA: TGTGCCAGCAGCCAAGAGGGGCGATCCTATGGCTACACCTTC.

This clonotype has just a few counts. Its ends do not fully match the called genes, so a read error is possible. The J gene is TRBJ1-5, the V gene TRBV20-1, with D possibly being TRBD1 (6 bases). The CDR3 covers 15 residues. In germline, CDR1 is DFQATT, CDR2 SNEGSKA (reference sequence). The CDR3 coding sequence is TGCAGTGCCAGAGAGGGGGAGACCGCTAATCAGCCCCAGCATTTT. Amino acid sequence: CSAREGETANQPQHF.

This clonotype was seen at least ten times. The chain employs TRBV5-1 and TRBJ2-3; no firm D call. The V and J ends lost 0 bases and 2 bases respectively, with 7 bases between them. The CDR3 has 14 amino acids. Germline V gives CDR1 SGHRS, CDR2 YFSETQ. CDR3: CASSLGAVTDTQYF. CDR3 nucleotide sequence: TGCGCCAGCAGCTTGGGGGCGGTCACAGATACGCAGTATTTT.

This rearrangement joins TRBV4-1 to TRBJ1-4, with a tentative D call TRBD1 (5 bases). The CDR3 covers 16 residues. V was cut by 5 bases and J by 8 bases, with 21 bases left in between. Germline V gives CDR1 MGHRA, CDR2 YSYEKL. For the CDR3, the DNA is TGCGCCAGCAGCTCCTTTCAGGGACCTATTGGGGAAAAACTGTTTTTT. Amino acid sequence: CASSSFQGPIGEKLFF.